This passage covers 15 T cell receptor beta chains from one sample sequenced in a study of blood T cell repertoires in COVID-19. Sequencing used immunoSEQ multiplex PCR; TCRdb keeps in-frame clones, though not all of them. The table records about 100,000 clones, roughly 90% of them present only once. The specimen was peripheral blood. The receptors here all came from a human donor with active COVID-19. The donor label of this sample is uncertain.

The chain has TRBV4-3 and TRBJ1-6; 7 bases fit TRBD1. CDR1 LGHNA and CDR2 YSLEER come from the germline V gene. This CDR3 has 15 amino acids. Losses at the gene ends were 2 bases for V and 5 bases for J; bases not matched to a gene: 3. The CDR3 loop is CASSQIDRDNSPLHF. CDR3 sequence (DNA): TGCGCCAGCAGCCAAATCGACAGGGATAATTCACCCCTCCACTTT.

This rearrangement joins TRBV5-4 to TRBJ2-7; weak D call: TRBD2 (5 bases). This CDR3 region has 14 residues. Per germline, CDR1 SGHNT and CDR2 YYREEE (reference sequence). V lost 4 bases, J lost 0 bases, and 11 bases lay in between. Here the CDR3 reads CASSPRGGSYEQYF. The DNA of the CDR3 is TGTGCCAGCAGCCCCCGGGGTGGCTCCTACGAGCAGTACTTC.

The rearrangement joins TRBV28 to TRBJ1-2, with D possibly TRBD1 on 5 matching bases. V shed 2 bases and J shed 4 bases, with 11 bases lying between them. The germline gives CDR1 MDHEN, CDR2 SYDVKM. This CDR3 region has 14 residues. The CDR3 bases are TGTGCCAGCAGTTTACAGGGTGTAGGCTATGGCTACACCTTC. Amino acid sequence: CASSLQGVGYGYTF.

The CDR3 bases are TGTGCCAGCAGTTTATGGGGCGCAGGGACTCCCTACGAGCAGTACTTC. Its translation: CASSLWGAGTPYEQYF. V and J are TRBV28 and TRBJ2-7; a possible D gene is TRBD2 (6 bases). The CDR3 contains 16 residues. V was pared by 0 bases and J by 2 bases, with 14 bases between. Germline V lookup: CDR1 MDHEN, CDR2 SYDVKM. The full variable domain, rest sourced from reference TRBV28 and TRBJ2-7, is DVKVTQSSRYLVKRTGEKVFLECVQDMDHENMFWYRQDPGLGLRLIYFSYDVKMKEKGDIPEGYSVSREKKERFSLILESASTNQTSMYLCASSLWGAGTPYEQYFGPGTRLTVT.

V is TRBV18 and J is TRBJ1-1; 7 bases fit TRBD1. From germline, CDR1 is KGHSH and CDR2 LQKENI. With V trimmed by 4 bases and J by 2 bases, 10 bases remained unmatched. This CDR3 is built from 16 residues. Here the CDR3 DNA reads TGTGCCAGCTCACTCCGGGACAGCCACAAAAACACTGAAGCTTTCTTT. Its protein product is CASSLRDSHKNTEAFF.

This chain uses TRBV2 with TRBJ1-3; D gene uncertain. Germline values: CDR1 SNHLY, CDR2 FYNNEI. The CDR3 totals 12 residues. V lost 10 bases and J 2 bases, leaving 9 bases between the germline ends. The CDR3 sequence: CATRGTGNTIYF. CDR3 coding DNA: TGTGCCACACGAGGGACTGGAAACACCATATATTTT.

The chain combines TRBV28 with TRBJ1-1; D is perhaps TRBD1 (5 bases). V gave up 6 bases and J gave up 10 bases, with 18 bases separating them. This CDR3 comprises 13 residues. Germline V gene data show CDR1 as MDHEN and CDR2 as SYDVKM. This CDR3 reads CASRTGLGSGAFF. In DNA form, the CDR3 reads TGTGCCAGCAGAACAGGCCTGGGAAGTGGAGCTTTCTTT.

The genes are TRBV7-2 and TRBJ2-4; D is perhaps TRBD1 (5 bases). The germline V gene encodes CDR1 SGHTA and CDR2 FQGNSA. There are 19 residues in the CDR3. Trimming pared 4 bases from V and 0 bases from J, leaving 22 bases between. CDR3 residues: CASSSPPRAGIIAKNIQYF. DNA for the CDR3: TGTGCCAGCAGCTCCCCTCCTCGGGCAGGGATAATAGCCAAAAACATTCAGTACTTC.

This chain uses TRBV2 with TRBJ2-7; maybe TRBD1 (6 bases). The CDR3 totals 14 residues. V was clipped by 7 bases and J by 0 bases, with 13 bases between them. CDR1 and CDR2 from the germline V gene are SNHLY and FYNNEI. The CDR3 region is CASTGGQSSYEQYF. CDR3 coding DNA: TGTGCCAGCACAGGCGGACAGAGCTCCTACGAGCAGTACTTC.

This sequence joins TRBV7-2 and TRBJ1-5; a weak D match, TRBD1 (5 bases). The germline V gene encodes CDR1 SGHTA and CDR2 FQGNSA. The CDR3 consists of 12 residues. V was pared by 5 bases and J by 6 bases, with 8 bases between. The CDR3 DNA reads TGTGCCAGCAGCCCAAGGGGTCAGCCCCAGCATTTT. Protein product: CASSPRGQPQHF.

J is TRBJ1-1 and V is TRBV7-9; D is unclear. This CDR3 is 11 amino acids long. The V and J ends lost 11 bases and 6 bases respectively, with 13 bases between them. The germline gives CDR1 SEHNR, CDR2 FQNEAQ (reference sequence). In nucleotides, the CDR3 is TGTGCCGGAGGCACGTTCCCTGAAGCTTTCTTT. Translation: CAGGTFPEAFF.

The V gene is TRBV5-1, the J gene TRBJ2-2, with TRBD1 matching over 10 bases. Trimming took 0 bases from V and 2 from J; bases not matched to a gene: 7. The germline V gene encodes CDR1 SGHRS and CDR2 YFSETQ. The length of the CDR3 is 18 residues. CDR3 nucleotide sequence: TGCGCCAGCAGCTTGGAAGTCGGACAGGGGGTAAACACCGGGGAGCTGTTTTTT. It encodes CASSLEVGQGVNTGELFF.

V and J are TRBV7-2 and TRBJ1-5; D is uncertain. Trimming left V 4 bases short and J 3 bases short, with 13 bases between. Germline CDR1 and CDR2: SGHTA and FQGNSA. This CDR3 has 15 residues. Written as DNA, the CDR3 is TGTGCCAGCAGCTCATTGGGAGCGATCAATCAGCCCCAGCATTTT. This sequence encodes CASSSLGAINQPQHF.

CDR3 coding DNA: TGTGCCAGCAGCTTTAACTATGGCTACACCTTC. Translating it yields CASSFNYGYTF. This chain joins TRBV12-3 or TRBV12-4 and TRBJ1-2, with D unresolved. The V and J ends lost 6 bases and 1 base respectively, with 3 bases between them. The CDR3 has 11 amino acids.

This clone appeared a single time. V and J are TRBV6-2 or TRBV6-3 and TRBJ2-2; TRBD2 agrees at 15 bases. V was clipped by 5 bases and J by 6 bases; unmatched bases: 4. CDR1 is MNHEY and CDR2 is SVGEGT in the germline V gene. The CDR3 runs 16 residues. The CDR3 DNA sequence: TGTGCCAGCAGTCCCGGACTAGCGGGGGGGCCCGGGGAGCTGTTTTTT. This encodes CASSPGLAGGPGELFF.